The sample holds a few counts of the clone carrying this TCR beta chain. Its target is not known. This record comes from a study of T cell responses to AZD1222 COVID-19 vaccine. The V and J ends lost 4 bases and 8 bases respectively, with 11 bases between them. Germline loops: CDR1 SEHNR, CDR2 FQNEAQ (reference sequence). The CDR3 is 12 residues long. Measured with immunoSEQ multiplex PCR; TCRdb has only the in-frame clones, and not every one. The sample consists of about 96,000 clones, roughly nine tenths of them appearing once. Study conclusions and caveats: Baseline seropositivity occurred in only 5 to 7 AZD1222 recipients.

This sample comprised peripheral blood, obtained on day 0 of AZD1222 vaccination. The chain uses TRBV7-9 and TRBJ1-2; D remains ambiguous. The sequence was collected from an adult in good health. For the CDR3, the DNA is TGTGCCAGCAGCTCCTTAGGGTCCGGCTACACCTTC. Its protein product is CASSSLGSGYTF. Combining the CDR3 with reference TRBV7-9 and TRBJ1-2 gives the whole variable domain DTGVSQNPRHKITKRGQNVTFRCDPISEHNRLYWYRQTLGQGPEFLTYFQNEAQLEKSRLLSDRFSAERPKGSFSTLEIQRTEQGDSAMYLCASSSLGSGYTFGSGTRLTVV.